Shown below are 21 T cell receptor beta chains from a single sample sequenced in a study of PD-1 blockade in classical Hodgkin lymphoma. Time point: cycle 4 day 1 (C4D1), after less than 7 weeks of nivolumab. Each patient relapsed following autologous stem cell transplantation, and prior brentuximab vedotin exposure differed. Method: immunoSEQ multiplex PCR; TCRdb's copy keeps in-frame clones and lacks some. The data show approximately 96,000 clones, with roughly 91% seen just once and 2% held by the top ten. Sequencing used peripheral blood mononuclear cells (PBMCs), obtained before the fourth cycle of nivolumab. The receptors were sampled from a human donor with classical Hodgkin lymphoma.

Comments on this clone: One end of the junction fails to match germline, which may point to a read error. The CDR3 loop reads CASSPRAGDQPRHF. Here the CDR3 DNA reads TGTGCCAGCTCACCAAGGGCAGGGGATCAGCCCCGGCATTTT. The chain carries TRBV18 and TRBJ1-5; possible D gene TRBD1, 6 bases. CDR3 size: 14 residues. Germline V gene sequence: CDR1 KGHSH, CDR2 LQKENI.

This chain uses TRBV5-1 with TRBJ1-3; possible D gene TRBD1, 5 bases. This CDR3 contains 15 residues. Germline CDR1 and CDR2: SGHRS and YFSETQ. Trimming removed 2 bases at V and 0 bases at J, with 9 bases between. The CDR3 sequence is CASSLEQVSGNTIYF. CDR3 sequence (DNA): TGCGCCAGCAGCTTAGAACAGGTCTCTGGAAACACCATATATTTT.

The CDR3 coding sequence is TGTGCCAGCAGTAACAGGGGGAACTATGGCTACACCTTC. Its translation is CASSNRGNYGYTF. This rearrangement joins TRBV27 to TRBJ1-2, with 8 nucleotides matching TRBD1. This CDR3 region has 13 residues. The V gene's germline CDR1 is MNHEY and CDR2 SMNVEV (reference sequence). V was clipped by 5 bases and J by 2 bases; unmatched bases: 1.

This chain links TRBV7-3 with TRBJ2-1, with D possibly matching TRBD1 (6 bases). Trimming stripped 1 base from V and 1 base from J, with 11 bases between. The CDR3 consists of 16 residues. Germline V gene sequence: CDR1 SGHTA, CDR2 FQGTGA. Here the CDR3 reads CASSLIGGASYNEQFF. The CDR3 DNA reads as TGTGCCAGCAGCTTAATTGGGGGCGCGTCCTACAATGAGCAGTTCTTC.

This sequence joins TRBV6-6 and TRBJ2-7; 8 bases match TRBD2. J was trimmed by 3 bases and V by 4 bases; bases with no gene match: 11. CDR3 size: 16 residues. Germline CDR1 and CDR2: MNHNY and SVGAGI (reference sequence). This CDR3 is CASSSPVGSGVYEQYF. The CDR3 DNA sequence: TGTGCCAGCAGTTCCCCCGTTGGTAGCGGGGTCTACGAGCAGTACTTC.

This chain uses TRBV27 with TRBJ2-7; 9 bases line up with TRBD1. Germline V gene data show CDR1 as MNHEY and CDR2 as SMNVEV (reference sequence). V shed 5 bases and J 4 bases; nucleotides not matched to a gene: 15. This CDR3 spans 17 amino acids. CDR3: CASSLSPWGGQGYEQYF. The CDR3 DNA is TGTGCCAGCAGTCTCTCCCCTTGGGGGGGACAGGGATACGAGCAGTACTTC.

J is TRBJ2-3 and V is TRBV6-1, with a weak D call TRBD2 (5 bases). Germline CDR1 reads MNHNS; CDR2 reads SASEGT. This CDR3 region has 13 residues. Trimming shortened V by 3 bases and J by 3 bases, and 7 bases separated the two germline ends. The CDR3 sequence is CASSDGVTDTQYF. The CDR3 nucleotides read TGTGCCAGCAGTGACGGGGTTACAGATACGCAGTATTTT.

V gene TRBV5-1 combines with J gene TRBJ2-3, with 7 positions matching TRBD1. V lost 2 bases and J lost 6; bases outside the gene matches: 6. The CDR3 loop spans 14 amino acids. Germline assignment: CDR1 SGHRS and CDR2 YFSETQ. The CDR3 DNA is TGCGCCAGCAGCTTAGGGGGCGCGGCGGATACGCAGTATTTT. Protein product: CASSLGGAADTQYF.

In DNA form, the CDR3 reads TGCGCCAGCAGTGAGTCTCCTAGCGGCCTGTACAATGAGCAGTTCTTC. This gives the protein CASSESPSGLYNEQFF. The chain is built from TRBV10-1 and TRBJ2-1; TRBD2 aligns across 7 bases. J lost 4 bases, V lost 0 bases, and 6 bases had no gene match. Germline V gene lookup returns CDR1 WNHNN and CDR2 SYGVQD (reference sequence). This CDR3 has 16 amino acids.

The V call is TRBV11-3, the J call TRBJ2-1; TRBD2 agrees at 12 bases. This CDR3 contains 19 residues. Germline loops: CDR1 SGHNT, CDR2 YENEEA. V trimming: 5 bases; J trimming: 3 bases; junction bases outside the gene matches: 14. CDR3 sequence reads: CASSLGHGTSGRHYNEQFF. CDR3 DNA: TGTGCCAGCAGCCTAGGGCACGGGACTAGCGGGCGACACTACAATGAGCAGTTCTTC.

This clone was recorded once. V gene TRBV28 combines with J gene TRBJ2-7; TRBD1 aligns across 9 bases. Germline V gene sequence: CDR1 MDHEN, CDR2 SYDVKM. The CDR3 length is 16 residues. Trimming removed 3 bases from V and 5 bases from J; junction bases left unmatched: 11. CDR3 bases: TGTGCCAGCAGTTTTGGGCCCACAGGGGGCCAGAACGAGCAGTACTTC. Translated, it gives CASSFGPTGGQNEQYF. Looking up the rest from reference TRBV28 and TRBJ2-7 gives the full variable domain: DVKVTQSSRYLVKRTGEKVFLECVQDMDHENMFWYRQDPGLGLRLIYFSYDVKMKEKGDIPEGYSVSREKKERFSLILESASTNQTSMYLCASSFGPTGGQNEQYFGPGTRLTVT.

The genes are TRBV5-1 and TRBJ2-3; 7 nucleotides match TRBD2. Trimming took 0 bases from V and 0 from J; bases not matched to a gene: 13. Germline V gene sequence: CDR1 SGHRS, CDR2 YFSETQ. The CDR3 contains 19 residues. CDR3 residues: CASSLAVLAGNPSTDTQYF. In nucleotides, the CDR3 is TGCGCCAGCAGCTTGGCCGTATTAGCGGGCAATCCTAGCACAGATACGCAGTATTTT.

V gene TRBV7-9 combines with J gene TRBJ1-2; D gene uncertain. V lost 5 bases, J lost 5 bases, and 18 bases lay in between. The CDR3 loop spans 15 amino acids. Germline V CDR1 and CDR2: SEHNR, FQNEAQ (reference sequence). This chain's CDR3 is CASSPAGRIKYGYTF. Written as DNA, the CDR3 is TGTGCCAGCAGCCCAGCAGGACGGATAAAGTATGGCTACACCTTC.

The chain combines TRBV7-8 with TRBJ1-2; D may be TRBD1 (6 bases). V shed 5 bases and J shed 8 bases, with 21 bases lying between them. Germline CDR1 reads SGHVS; CDR2 reads FQNEAQ. This CDR3 region has 15 residues. CDR3 in DNA: TGTGCCAGCAGCCCACGCGGGGGGGCTCCGGGGGGCTACACCTTC. Translation: CASSPRGGAPGGYTF.

The chain is built from TRBV6-1 and TRBJ2-7; TRBD1 matches at 10 bases. The CDR3 sequence is 13 residues long. Germline lookup yields CDR1 MNHNS and CDR2 SASEGT. V was pared by 8 bases and J by 4 bases, with 5 bases of the junction left unmatched. CDR3 DNA: TGTGCCAGCGGAAAGGACAGGGGGTACGAGCAGTACTTC. This sequence encodes CASGKDRGYEQYF.

The chain employs TRBV5-1 and TRBJ2-1; TRBD2 matches at 9 bases. Germline CDR1 reads SGHRS; CDR2 reads YFSETQ. With V trimmed by 0 bases and J by 7 bases, 5 bases remained unmatched. This CDR3 has 15 residues. The CDR3 DNA sequence: TGCGCCAGCAGCTTGGAAGCGGGAGGCAGGAATGAGCAGTTCTTC. Amino acids: CASSLEAGGRNEQFF.

The chain carries TRBV7-8 and TRBJ2-7; tentatively, D is TRBD1 (6 bases). Per germline, CDR1 SGHVS and CDR2 FQNEAQ. The CDR3 length is 15 residues. Trimming stripped 6 bases from V and 2 bases from J, with 17 bases between. In nucleotides, the CDR3 is TGTGCCAGCAGTCGGGACACCCAATTACCCTACGAGCAGTACTTC. It specifies CASSRDTQLPYEQYF.

The V and J genes are TRBV28 and TRBJ2-1; TRBD2 matches at 9 bases. With 4 bases clipped from V and 4 bases from J, the junction kept 8 bases outside the gene matches. The CDR3 totals 16 residues. Germline loops: CDR1 MDHEN, CDR2 SYDVKM. The CDR3 DNA sequence: TGTGCCAGCAGTTCCCCCCTAGCGGGACGATACAATGAGCAGTTCTTC. This translates into CASSSPLAGRYNEQFF. The whole variable domain, filled in from reference TRBV28 and TRBJ2-1, reads DVKVTQSSRYLVKRTGEKVFLECVQDMDHENMFWYRQDPGLGLRLIYFSYDVKMKEKGDIPEGYSVSREKKERFSLILESASTNQTSMYLCASSSPLAGRYNEQFFGPGTRLTVL.

The V gene is TRBV30, the J gene TRBJ1-2; perhaps TRBD1 as D (5 bases). The germline V gene encodes CDR1 GTSNPN and CDR2 SVGIG (reference sequence). This CDR3 comprises 12 residues. V was shortened by 2 bases and J by 5 bases, with 9 bases between the two germline ends. CDR3 loop: CAWSRGLYGYTF. The CDR3 nucleotides are TGTGCCTGGAGTAGGGGCCTATATGGCTACACCTTC.

The rearrangement links TRBV27 to TRBJ1-4; D is uncertain. CDR1 and CDR2 (germline): MNHEY, SMNVEV (reference sequence). V was shortened by 8 bases and J by 7 bases, with 8 bases between the two germline ends. The CDR3 contains 11 residues. The CDR3 DNA reads TGTGCCAGCGGATTCGGTGAAAAACTGTTTTTT. It codes for CASGFGEKLFF. The entire variable domain, with the rest obtained from reference TRBV27 and TRBJ1-4, is as follows: EAQVTQNPRYLITVTGKKLTVTCSQNMNHEYMSWYRQDPGLGLRQIYYSMNVEVTDKGDVPEGYKVSRKEKRNFPLILESPSPNQTSLYFCASGFGEKLFFGSGTQLSVL.

V and J are TRBV5-8 and TRBJ1-5; no definite D call. Trimming pared 0 bases from V and 1 base from J, leaving 11 bases between. The CDR3 is 16 residues long. Germline V gene lookup returns CDR1 SGHTS and CDR2 YDEGEE. The CDR3 is CASSLALDTSNQPQHF. The DNA of the CDR3 is TGTGCCAGCAGCTTGGCATTAGATACGAGCAATCAGCCCCAGCATTTT.